Presented here are 15 T cell receptor beta chains from one specimen sequenced in a study of blood T cell repertoires in COVID-19. Profiled with immunoSEQ multiplex PCR; TCRdb holds only in-frame clones, not every one. There are roughly 67,000 clones in the sample; 75% to 85% occur only once, and roughly 20% lies in the top ten. The sample taken for sequencing was peripheral blood. All receptors come from a man in his fifties with acute or convalescent COVID-19.

The CDR3 region is CATTAGGLSGNTIYF. In DNA form, the CDR3 reads TGTGCCACCACCGCGGGGGGGCTCTCTGGAAACACCATATATTTT. The rearrangement joins TRBV15 to TRBJ1-3; a possible D gene is TRBD1 (6 bases). The germline V and J ends were trimmed by 7 bases and 0 bases, with 13 bases remaining between them. This CDR3 has 15 amino acids. The V gene's germline CDR1 is LNHNV and CDR2 YYDKDF (reference sequence).

A note on this clone: Given a much more abundant clone one base away, this may be a read error. The rearrangement joins TRBV15 to TRBJ2-2, with D perhaps matching TRBD1 (6 bases). V was cut by 4 bases and J by 6 bases, with 18 bases left in between. Germline assignment: CDR1 LNHNV and CDR2 YYDKDF (reference sequence). The CDR3 is 16 residues long. The CDR3 protein is CATSTIQGSDAGELFF. The CDR3 nucleotides are TGTGCCACCAGCACGATACAGGGTAGCGACGCCGGGGAGCTGTTTTTT.

The chain uses TRBV24-1 and TRBJ2-3; 7 positions match TRBD1. This CDR3 comprises 14 residues. J was trimmed by 4 bases and V by 4 bases; bases with no gene match: 4. In germline, CDR1 is KGHDR, CDR2 SFDVKD. In DNA, the CDR3 is TGTGCCACCAGTGAAGGGGGCTTGGCAGATACGCAGTATTTT. Residues: CATSEGGLADTQYF.

This chain joins TRBV5-5 and TRBJ2-3; TRBD2 aligns across 12 bases. Germline CDR1 reads SGHKS; CDR2 reads YYEKEE (reference sequence). The CDR3 covers 16 residues. V shed 4 bases and J 4 bases; nucleotides not matched to a gene: 7. The CDR3 DNA sequence: TGTGCCAGCAGCCCTGGGACTAGCGGGCGGCCAGATACGCAGTATTTT. It codes for CASSPGTSGRPDTQYF.

V is TRBV18 and J is TRBJ2-5, with TRBD1 matching 9 bases. The CDR3 runs 15 residues. The germline V gene encodes CDR1 KGHSH and CDR2 LQKENI. The ends lost 3 bases at V and 7 bases at J; junction bases unmatched: 9. CDR3 DNA sequence: TGTGCCAGCTCACCGGACAGGGGAGGGTGGTGGACCCAGTACTTC. This gives the protein CASSPDRGGWWTQYF.

The V gene is TRBV10-3, the J gene TRBJ2-5, with TRBD1 matching over 7 bases. V trimming: 5 bases; J trimming: 5 bases; junction bases outside the gene matches: 11. The CDR3 has 15 residues. The germline V gene encodes CDR1 ENHRY and CDR2 SYGVKD. The CDR3 DNA reads TGTGCCATCAGTTCCCCACAACAGGGGTCGGAGACCCAGTACTTC. This gives the protein CAISSPQQGSETQYF.

The chain carries TRBV27 and TRBJ2-3, with a weak D call TRBD2 (5 bases). CDR3 length equals 13 residues. Germline lookup yields CDR1 MNHEY and CDR2 SMNVEV (reference sequence). Trimming took off 5 bases at V and 8 bases at J, with 14 bases between the two ends. CDR3 region: CASSIGLDSTQYF. The CDR3 DNA reads TGTGCCAGCAGTATCGGACTCGATAGTACGCAGTATTTT.

This clone was counted once. The chain uses TRBV28 and TRBJ1-5; D uncertain. There are 13 residues in the CDR3. Trimming took 4 bases from V and 6 from J, leaving 10 bases between them. Looked up from germline, CDR1 is MDHEN and CDR2 is SYDVKM. CDR3 DNA sequence: TGTGCCAGCAGTTCATCCCCGCGTCAGCCCCAGCATTTT. The encoded protein is CASSSSPRQPQHF.

This clone was picked up one time. The rearrangement links TRBV14 to TRBJ2-3, with TRBD2 as a possible D gene (6 bases). Germline loops: CDR1 SGHDN, CDR2 FVKESK. Trimming took 4 bases from V and 4 from J, leaving 9 bases between them. This CDR3 is built from 13 residues. CDR3 DNA sequence: TGTGCCAGCAGCCCCGGGGGTGCAGATACGCAGTATTTT. Its protein product is CASSPGGADTQYF.

The chain has TRBV4-1 and TRBJ2-5; TRBD1 agrees at 8 bases. The CDR3 extends over 14 amino acids. The trim removed 5 bases at V and 5 bases at J, leaving 7 bases unmatched. Germline V gene data show CDR1 as MGHRA and CDR2 as YSYEKL. The CDR3 protein is CASSTRTGRETQYF. As DNA, the CDR3 is TGCGCCAGCAGCACCCGGACAGGGAGGGAGACCCAGTACTTC.

The chain recombines TRBV7-3 with TRBJ1-1; D ambiguous. CDR3 length: 13 amino acids. Germline V gene lookup returns CDR1 SGHTA and CDR2 FQGTGA. V gave up 5 bases and J gave up 3 bases, with 10 bases separating them. The CDR3 is CASSPDSYTEAFF. The DNA of the CDR3 is TGTGCCAGCAGCCCCGACTCTTACACTGAAGCTTTCTTT.

J is TRBJ1-5 and V is TRBV20-1; a possible D gene is TRBD1 (5 bases). Germline lookup yields CDR1 DFQATT and CDR2 SNEGSKA (reference sequence). This CDR3 is 15 amino acids long. Trimming removed 3 bases at V and 0 bases at J, with 12 bases between. CDR3 DNA sequence: TGCAGTGCTAGTAGGGCAGGGAATAGCAATCAGCCCCAGCATTTT. It translates to CSASRAGNSNQPQHF.

This clone was counted only a few times. The gene calls are TRBV5-1 and TRBJ2-3; 11 bases map to TRBD2. V was clipped by 2 bases and J by 2 bases; unmatched bases: 4. The CDR3 extends over 16 amino acids. Germline CDR1 SGHRS, CDR2 YFSETQ. The CDR3 is CASSLIAGGDTDTQYF. The DNA for the CDR3 is TGCGCCAGCAGCTTAATAGCGGGGGGGGACACAGATACGCAGTATTTT.

This chain joins TRBV10-2 and TRBJ2-3; D is possibly TRBD1 (5 bases). This CDR3 is 13 amino acids long. The germline gives CDR1 WSHSY, CDR2 SAAADI. V was pared by 4 bases and J by 2 bases, with 7 bases between. Here the CDR3 reads CASSGGYTDTQYF. The CDR3 nucleotides read TGCGCCAGCAGTGGGGGCTACACAGATACGCAGTATTTT.

V gene TRBV3-1 (or the pseudogene TRBV3-2) combines with J gene TRBJ2-4; tentative D call: TRBD1 (6 bases). CDR1 LGHDT and CDR2 YNNKEL come from the germline V gene (reference sequence). The CDR3 runs 15 residues. V shed 4 bases and J shed 9 bases, with 19 bases lying between them. CDR3 protein: CASSRSGTPESIQYF. CDR3 bases: TGTGCCAGCAGCCGCTCCGGGACACCCGAGAGCATTCAGTACTTC.